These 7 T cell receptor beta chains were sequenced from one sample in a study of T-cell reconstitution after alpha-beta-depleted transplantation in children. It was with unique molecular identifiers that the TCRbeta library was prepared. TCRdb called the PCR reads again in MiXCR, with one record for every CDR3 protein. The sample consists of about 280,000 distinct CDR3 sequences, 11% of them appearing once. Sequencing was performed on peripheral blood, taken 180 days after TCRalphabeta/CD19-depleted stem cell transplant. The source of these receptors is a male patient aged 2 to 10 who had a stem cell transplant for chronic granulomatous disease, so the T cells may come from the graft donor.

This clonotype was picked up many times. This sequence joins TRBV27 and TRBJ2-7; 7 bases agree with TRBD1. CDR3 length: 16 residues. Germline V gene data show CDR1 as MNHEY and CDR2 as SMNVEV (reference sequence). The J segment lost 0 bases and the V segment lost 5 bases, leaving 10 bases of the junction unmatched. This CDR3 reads CASSPHPDRTSYEQYF. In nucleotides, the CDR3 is TGTGCCAGCAGTCCCCACCCGGACAGGACCTCCTACGAGCAGTACTTC.

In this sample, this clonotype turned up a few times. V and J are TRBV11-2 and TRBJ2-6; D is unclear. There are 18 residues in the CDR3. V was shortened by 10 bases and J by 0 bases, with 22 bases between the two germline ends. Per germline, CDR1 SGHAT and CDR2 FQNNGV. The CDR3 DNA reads TGTGCCATCACCATTTGGCAGGCTTACAGCTCTGGGGCCAACGTCCTGACTTTC. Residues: CAITIWQAYSSGANVLTF.

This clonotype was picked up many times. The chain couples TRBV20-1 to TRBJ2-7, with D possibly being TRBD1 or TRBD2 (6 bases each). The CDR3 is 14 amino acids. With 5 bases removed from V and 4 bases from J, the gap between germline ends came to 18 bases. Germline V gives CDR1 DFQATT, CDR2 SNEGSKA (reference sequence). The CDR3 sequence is CSADRGTSLYEQYF. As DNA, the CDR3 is TGCAGTGCTGACCGCGGGACATCTCTTTACGAGCAGTACTTC.

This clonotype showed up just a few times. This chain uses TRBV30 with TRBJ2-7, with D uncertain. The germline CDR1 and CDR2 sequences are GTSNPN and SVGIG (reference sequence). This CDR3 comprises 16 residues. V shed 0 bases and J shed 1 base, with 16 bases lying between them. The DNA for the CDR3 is TGTGCCTGGAGTGTACAAGTAGTCGGACGATCCTACGAGCAGTACTTC. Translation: CAWSVQVVGRSYEQYF.

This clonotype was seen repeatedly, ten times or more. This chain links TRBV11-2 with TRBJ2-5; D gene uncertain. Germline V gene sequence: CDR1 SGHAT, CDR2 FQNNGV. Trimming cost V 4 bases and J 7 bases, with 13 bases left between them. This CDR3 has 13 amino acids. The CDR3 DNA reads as TGTGCCAGCAGCTCAAGGGTTTTGGTGACCCAGTACTTC. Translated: CASSSRVLVTQYF. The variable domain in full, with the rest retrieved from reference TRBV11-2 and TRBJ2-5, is EAGVAQSPRYKIIEKRQSVAFWCNPISGHATLYWYQQILGQGPKLLIQFQNNGVVDDSQLPKDRFSAERLKGVDSTLKIQPAKLEDSAVYLCASSSRVLVTQYFGPGTRLLVL.

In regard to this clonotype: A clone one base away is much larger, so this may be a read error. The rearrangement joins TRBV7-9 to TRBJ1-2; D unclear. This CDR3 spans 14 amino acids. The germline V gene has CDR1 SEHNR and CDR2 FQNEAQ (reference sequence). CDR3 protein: CASGLAAADYGYTF. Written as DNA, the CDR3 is TGTGCCAGCGGCTTAGCGGCCGCTGACTATGGCTACACCTTC.

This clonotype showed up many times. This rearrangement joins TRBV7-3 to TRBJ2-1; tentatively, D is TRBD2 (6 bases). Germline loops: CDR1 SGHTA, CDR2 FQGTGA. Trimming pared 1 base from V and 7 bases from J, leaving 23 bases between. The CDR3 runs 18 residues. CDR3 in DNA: TGTGCCAGCAGCTTAAATGTTGCTAGCGAGAGTCCGGGAAATGAGCAGTTCTTC. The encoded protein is CASSLNVASESPGNEQFF. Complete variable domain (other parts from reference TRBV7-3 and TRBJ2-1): GAGVSQTPSNKVTEKGKYVELRCDPISGHTALYWYRQSLGQGPEFLIYFQGTGAADDSGLPNDRFFAVRPEGSVSTLKIQRTERGDSAVYLCASSLNVASESPGNEQFFGPGTRLTVL.